A selection of T cell receptor beta chains follows, all from one sample in a study of blood T cell repertoires in COVID-19. TCRdb keeps only in-frame clones here, not all; method: immunoSEQ multiplex PCR. This table has 240,000 or so clones, 86% appearing once. The sequenced sample consisted of peripheral blood. Source of these receptors: a woman aged 30 to 39 who had recovered from COVID-19. Both conserved end residues are part of each CDR3. The order of the fields is clone size, D gene, V gene, J gene, CDR3 DNA, CDR3 protein. A D gene is named only where the DNA matches it firmly. Only some rows state a clone size, as once, few, many or a class for expanded clones.

.	TRBD1	TRBV5-4	TRBJ2-1	TGTGCCAGCAGCCCAAGGGTTGGGGACAGGGGTGACAATGAGCAGTTCTTC	CASSPRVGDRGDNEQFF
.	.	TRBV6-1	TRBJ1-1	TGTGCCAGCAGTGAATGGGCAGCTTCTATGAACACTGAAGCTTTCTTT	CASSEWAASMNTEAFF
.	.	TRBV2	TRBJ2-2	TGTGCCACCGGGGGGCAACTTGACACCGGGGAGCTGTTTTTT	CATGGQLDTGELFF
.	TRBD2	TRBV7-8	TRBJ2-1	TGTGCCAGCAGCGCCTGGACTAGCGGGGGCTCCTACAATGAGCAGTTCTTC	CASSAWTSGGSYNEQFF
.	.	TRBV5-1	TRBJ2-1	TGCGCCAGCAGCTTATCAGATTACAATGAGCAGTTCTTC	CASSLSDYNEQFF
.	.	TRBV5-4	TRBJ2-5	TGTGCCAGCAACCATGGGGGCGTTTCGAAGGAGACCCAGTACTTC	CASNHGGVSKETQYF
.	TRBD2	TRBV5-6	TRBJ2-7	TGTGCCAGCAGCTTGAATAGAGTATTGCGGGGGAGCTACGAGCAGTACTTC	CASSLNRVLRGSYEQYF
.	TRBD2	TRBV5-1	TRBJ2-7	TGCGCCAGCAGCTTGGACCCAGCGGGGGAGAACGAGCAGTACTTC	CASSLDPAGENEQYF
.	.	TRBV30	TRBJ1-2	TGTGCCTGGGAGCGGGACTATGGCTACACCTTC	CAWERDYGYTF
.	TRBD1	TRBV2	TRBJ2-1	TGTGCCAGCACCCCTAAGGGACAGGGCTACAATGAGCAGTTCTTC	CASTPKGQGYNEQFF
.	.	TRBV9	TRBJ2-1	TGTGCCAGCAGCGTAGTTGACGGGAGCTACAATGAGCAGTTCTTC	CASSVVDGSYNEQFF
.	.	TRBV11-2	TRBJ1-2	TGTGCCAGCAGCCCGGACACGGCCTATGGCTACACCTTC	CASSPDTAYGYTF
.	.	TRBV13	TRBJ1-2	TGTGCCAGCAGACAGAGGGGAGGGATGGAGGGCTATGGCTACACCTTC	CASRQRGGMEGYGYTF
few	.	TRBV3-1/TRBV3-2	TRBJ1-6	TGTGCCAGCAGCCGATCGGGTGGACAAAGCTCCTATAATTCACCCCTCCACTTT	CASSRSGGQSSYNSPLHF
.	.	TRBV29-1	TRBJ2-7	TGCAGCGCTTACCAGGACAGATTCGGCGAGCAGTACTTC	CSAYQDRFGEQYF
.	TRBD2	TRBV4-3	TRBJ2-1	TGCGCCAGCAGCCGACGGCCCCCGACTAGCGGGGGCGCCCCTGGGGAGCAGTTCTTC	CASSRRPPTSGGAPGEQFF
.	TRBD1	TRBV23-1	TRBJ2-3	TGCGCCAGCAGTCAATCCTCGGACAGGATCACAGATACGCAGTATTTT	CASSQSSDRITDTQYF
.	.	TRBV21-1	TRBJ1-2	TGTGCCAGCATCAGGGGATCGTACTATGGCTACACCTTC	CASIRGSYYGYTF
.	TRBD1	TRBV15	TRBJ2-5	TGTGCCACCAGCAGAGAACACGGACAGGGGTCGGTGGTGACCCAGTACTTC	CATSREHGQGSVVTQYF
.	TRBD2	TRBV5-5	TRBJ2-3	TGTGCCAGCAGCTTGGTCATTCTAGCGGGGGGCACAGATACGCAGTATTTT	CASSLVILAGGTDTQYF
once	TRBD1	TRBV10-2	TRBJ2-1	TGCGCCAGCGAAGAGACAGGGGGGTTTGGTGAGCAGTTCTTC	CASEETGGFGEQFF
once	TRBD1	TRBV7-2	TRBJ2-7	TGTGCCAGCAGCTCCAGGACAGGATGGAGGAACGAGCAGTACTTC	CASSSRTGWRNEQYF
.	.	TRBV5-4	TRBJ1-2	TGTGCCAGCAGCTTTCAGGGGCGGAATTATGGCTACACCTTC	CASSFQGRNYGYTF
.	TRBD1	TRBV18	TRBJ2-7	TGTGCCAGCTCAGCAGGGGGCAGCTCCTACGAGCAGTACTTC	CASSAGGSSYEQYF
.	.	TRBV14	TRBJ2-1	TGTGCCAGCAGCCCAGGTGATAGGGGCTACTACAATGAGCAGTTCTTC	CASSPGDRGYYNEQFF
.	TRBD1	TRBV18	TRBJ2-7	TGTGCCAGCTCGGGGCTAGACAGGGGAGTAGAGCAGTACTTC	CASSGLDRGVEQYF
.	.	TRBV5-1	TRBJ2-3	TGCGCCAGCAGCTCGGGTCAGGGTAATAAGCCAGATACGCAGTATTTT	CASSSGQGNKPDTQYF
once	TRBD1	TRBV6-2/TRBV6-3	TRBJ1-2	TGTGCCAGCAGTTACACACAGGGGGATTCCATCGGCTACACCTTC	CASSYTQGDSIGYTF
.	.	TRBV27	TRBJ2-7	TGTGCCAGCAGGCCGTTGCGGCCCTCCTACGAGCAGTACTTC	CASRPLRPSYEQYF
once	.	TRBV30	TRBJ1-1	TGTGCCTGGAGTGGCGGACTGGGATCGGGATTGGGGACTGAAGCTTTCTTT	CAWSGGLGSGLGTEAFF
.	TRBD1	TRBV6-2/TRBV6-3	TRBJ1-6	TGTGCCAGCAGTCCCGGGACAGGATTATCACCCCTCCACTTT	CASSPGTGLSPLHF
.	.	TRBV21-1	TRBJ2-5	TGTGCCAGCAGCAAAGCGAGAAAAACCGGACAGGGAAGATCAGAGACCCAGTACTTC	CASSKARKTGQGRSETQYF
.	.	TRBV11-2	TRBJ2-7	TGTGCCAGCAGCTTTACCACAGGGAGCTCCTACGAGCAGTACTTC	CASSFTTGSSYEQYF
.	.	TRBV2	TRBJ1-3	TGTGCCAGCAGTGAAGACCAAGGGGTTTTTGGAAACACCATATATTTT	CASSEDQGVFGNTIYF
.	TRBD1	TRBV7-8	TRBJ2-1	TGTGCCAGCAGCCGGGGCAGGGGGTATGAGCAGTTCTTC	CASSRGRGYEQFF
.	.	TRBV10-3	TRBJ1-2	TGTGCCATCAGTGTTCAGGGAGGAGGCTACACCTTC	CAISVQGGGYTF
.	.	TRBV2	TRBJ2-5	TGTGCCAGCAGTGAGGGCACCCTGGGAGAGACCCAGTACTTC	CASSEGTLGETQYF
.	.	TRBV5-1	TRBJ2-5	TGCGCCAGCAGCGGAGGGACTTCGGCTGAGACCCAGTACTTC	CASSGGTSAETQYF
.	TRBD1	TRBV11-2	TRBJ1-6	TGTGCCAGCAGCTCGACAGGGGATAATTCACCCCTCCACTTT	CASSSTGDNSPLHF
once	.	TRBV3-1/TRBV3-2	TRBJ1-6	TGTGCCAGCAGCCAAGAAAGGGGACCCCTCCACTTT	CASSQERGPLHF
few	TRBD2	TRBV19	TRBJ2-4	TGTGCCAGTAGTACCCCAGTAGCGGGTGCCAAAAACATTCAGTACTTC	CASSTPVAGAKNIQYF
.	.	TRBV19	TRBJ2-5	TGTGCCACCTATAAGGGGGAAGAGAGGGAGACCCAGTACTTC	CATYKGEERETQYF